This T cell receptor (beta chain) comes out of a study of blood T cell repertoires in COVID-19 (dated by TCRdb to the early 2020s). With respect to the entire study: Collaborator samples came from the United States, Italy and Spain and covered acute and convalescent phases of COVID-19. The material from the prospective study consisted of cDNA or gDNA derived from T cells, B-cell-depleted T cells, or PBMCs. The dataset comprised deeply sampled blood TCRbeta repertoires from subjects exposed to, actively infected with, or recovered from COVID-19. The repertoires were made available in a free public database intended to serve as a resource for research on the immune response to SARS-CoV-2. The samples were drawn from two sources: the first 160 participants of the ongoing ImmuneRACE study, and 1,000 to 1,500 subjects contributed by 6 global collaborators. Nearly every sample came with metadata listing a de-identified subject ID, COVID-19 status, age in years and sex. Where available, HLA class I and class II types were taken from metadata supplied by the sample provider and were not determined by assay-based typing. Study-wide findings and limitations: The amount of clinical and demographic metadata varied by source and participant and was provided uncurated.

Points on this clone: What antigen it recognizes has not been identified. Base qualities are not at hand, and no much larger clone is one base apart.

TCRbeta CDR3 regions were amplified from genomic DNA by means of the immunoSEQ Assay, a bias-controlled multiplex PCR. In the paper's pipeline: The number of nucleated cells in each sample was estimated by amplification of reference gene primers within the assay. Sequence reads were collapsed and filtered to measure the absolute abundance of every unique TCRbeta CDR3 rearrangement. For each sample, productive Simpson clonality was calculated by taking the square root of Simpson's diversity index across productive rearrangements. TCRdb re-hosts the immuneACCESS table, in-frame sequences only. Its copies lack some clones; in the studies checked, an unresolved V gene accounts for under half of them, and the cause for the rest is not known. V and J calls and clone size are as listed in that table; D and trimming were resolved from the DNA. The sample table contains about 51,000 clones; only one count was recorded for about 88% of them. In total, the top ten clones hold 1% to 1.5% of the sample.

Sequences KGHSH (CDR1) and LQKENI (CDR2) are obtained from the germline V gene. Compared with germline, V lacks 3 bases and J lacks 1 base; bases without a gene match: 3. The CDR3 sequence holds 15 residues, the cysteine and phenylalanine included. Kept here is only the CDR3 DNA, which spans 45 bases and is read in frame from base 1. Collaborating institutions collected whole blood in K2EDTA tubes following their own protocols. For TCRbeta analysis, collaborator samples were shipped as frozen whole blood, as isolated PBMCs, or as DNA extracted from either sample type. What was sequenced was peripheral blood. The receptor chain draws on TRBV18 and TRBJ1-2, with 9 bases in between that match TRBD1. This sequence was found in a man aged 60 to 69 with acute or convalescent COVID-19. The base sequence is TGTGCCAGCTCACCGGGGACAGGGCTTAACTATGGCTACACCTTC. This sequence encodes CASSPGTGLNYGYTF.